Presented here are 29 T cell receptor beta chains from one specimen sequenced in a study of blood T cell repertoires in COVID-19. TCRdb's table, derived via immunoSEQ multiplex PCR, lists solely in-frame clones and lacks some. The repertoire holds about 220,000 clones, with about four fifths as singletons. The material sequenced was PBMCs or T cells enriched from blood (not recorded which). These receptor sequences come from a woman aged 40 to 50 with acute COVID-19.

The gene calls are TRBV29-1 and TRBJ2-5, with TRBD2 matching over 10 bases. This CDR3 has 13 residues. J was trimmed by 7 bases and V by 4 bases; bases with no gene match: 6. Per germline, CDR1 SQVTM and CDR2 ANQGSEA. For the CDR3, the DNA is TGCAGCGTTGTTGCTAGCGGGAGTAGGACCCAGTACTTC. Amino acid sequence: CSVVASGSRTQYF.

This clone was recorded only once. The V call is TRBV6-4, the J call TRBJ2-3; TRBD2 aligns across 10 bases. Germline values: CDR1 MRHNA, CDR2 SNTAGT. The V segment lost 3 bases and the J segment 6 bases; nucleotides outside the gene matches: 6. The CDR3 loop spans 15 amino acids. CDR3 in DNA: TGTGCCAGCAGTGAGAGCGGGGGGGCCGCGGATACGCAGTATTTT. Its translation: CASSESGGAADTQYF.

This clone was counted between two and nine times. The CDR3: CSVEVQGPNTEAFF. As DNA, the CDR3 is TGCAGCGTTGAAGTTCAGGGCCCGAACACTGAAGCTTTCTTT. The J gene is TRBJ1-1, the V gene TRBV29-1; D is possibly TRBD1 (5 bases). The ends were cut back, 1 base at V and 1 base at J, with 10 bases in the middle. This CDR3 region has 14 residues. Germline CDR1 and CDR2: SQVTM and ANQGSEA.

The rearrangement uses TRBV25-1 and TRBJ1-1; D might be TRBD1 (5 bases). V gave up 1 base and J gave up 6 bases, with 24 bases separating them. CDR1 and CDR2 from the germline V gene are MGHDK and SYGVNS. This CDR3 is built from 18 residues. CDR3 in DNA: TGTGCCAGCAGTGAATCCGTAAGTGGCAGGGACTCGTTGGCTGAAGCTTTCTTT. Residues: CASSESVSGRDSLAEAFF.

The chain has TRBV7-9 and TRBJ2-3, with 7 bases identical to TRBD1. V shed 5 bases, J shed 0 bases, and the junction held 5 bases outside the gene matches. CDR1 and CDR2 (germline): SEHNR, FQNEAQ (reference sequence). The CDR3 has 15 residues. The CDR3 here is CASSQGQTSTDTQYF. Written as DNA, the CDR3 is TGTGCCAGCAGCCAGGGACAGACTAGCACAGATACGCAGTATTTT.

This clone was detected once. The chain joins TRBV6-5 to TRBJ1-1; D is possibly TRBD1 (6 bases). Germline V gives CDR1 MNHEY, CDR2 SVGAGI. CDR3 length equals 15 residues. V lost 6 bases and J 3 bases, leaving 17 bases between the germline ends. CDR3 in DNA: TGTGCCAGCAGACCGAGGGGGGGGGTGGACACTGAAGCTTTCTTT. It specifies CASRPRGGVDTEAFF.

J is TRBJ2-3 and V is TRBV6-1; 8 bases align to TRBD2. This CDR3 is built from 16 residues. Germline loops: CDR1 MNHNS, CDR2 SASEGT. V lost 4 bases to trimming and J lost 2 bases; unmatched junction nucleotides: 8. The CDR3 DNA follows: TGTGCCAGCAGTGTGTACCGGACTAGCATCACAGATACGCAGTATTTT. As protein: CASSVYRTSITDTQYF.

The gene calls are TRBV15 and TRBJ1-4; perhaps TRBD1 as D (5 bases). V was trimmed by 1 base and J by 11 bases, leaving 11 bases between them. The CDR3 spans 13 residues. Germline V lookup: CDR1 LNHNV, CDR2 YYDKDF (reference sequence). CDR3 in amino acids: CATSRGRGSKLFF. CDR3 sequence (DNA): TGTGCCACCAGCAGAGGGAGGGGTTCGAAACTGTTTTTT.

In this sample, this clone turned up once. V usage is TRBV4-3 and J usage is TRBJ1-2; D might be TRBD1 (5 bases). CDR1 is LGHNA and CDR2 is YSLEER in the germline V gene. The CDR3 is made up of 18 amino acids. V gave up 0 bases and J gave up 1 base, with 18 bases separating them. The CDR3 nucleotides read TGCGCCAGCAGCCAAGAACAGGCTCAGTTACCTTTTAACTATGGCTACACCTTC. It codes for CASSQEQAQLPFNYGYTF.

The chain has TRBV9 and TRBJ2-5, with TRBD2 matching 7 bases. V was pared by 3 bases and J by 9 bases, with 14 bases of the junction left unmatched. This CDR3 has 15 residues. Germline V lookup: CDR1 SGDLS, CDR2 YYNGEE. Here the CDR3 reads CASSGTTSVLGAQYF. The CDR3 DNA reads TGTGCCAGCAGCGGGACTACTAGCGTGTTAGGGGCCCAGTACTTC.

This clone was found a few times. The chain is built from TRBV19 and TRBJ2-5; D possibly corresponds to TRBD1 (5 bases). Looked up from germline, CDR1 is LNHDA and CDR2 is SQIVND (reference sequence). The CDR3 is made up of 17 amino acids. The germline V and J ends were trimmed by 2 bases and 5 bases, with 21 bases remaining between them. CDR3 amino acids: CASSIRTRAKGRETQYF. For the CDR3, the DNA is TGTGCCAGTAGTATACGGACCCGCGCAAAGGGGCGTGAGACCCAGTACTTC.

The chain has TRBV7-2 and TRBJ2-7; TRBD2 matches at 8 bases. The V and J ends lost 1 base and 3 bases, in that order; junction bases with no gene match: 2. The CDR3 is 14 residues long. CDR1 is SGHTA, CDR2 FQGNSA, per germline. Here the CDR3 DNA reads TGTGCCAGCAGCTTAGTTACTAGCGGCTACGAGCAGTACTTC. Protein product: CASSLVTSGYEQYF.

This clone was observed a few times. The same CDR3 is also encoded by other DNA sequences in this sample. The rearrangement uses TRBV28 and TRBJ1-2, with a tentative D call TRBD1 (5 bases). V was clipped by 2 bases and J by 4 bases, with 5 bases between them. The CDR3 totals 12 residues. Germline loops: CDR1 MDHEN, CDR2 SYDVKM. The CDR3 coding sequence is TGTGCCAGCAGTTTAAGGGGCTATGGCTACACCTTC. This codes for CASSLRGYGYTF.

The chain joins TRBV5-5 to TRBJ1-1; D uncertain. Germline V gene data show CDR1 as SGHKS and CDR2 as YYEKEE (reference sequence). The CDR3 extends over 13 amino acids. V was clipped by 4 bases and J by 2 bases, with 9 bases between them. In DNA, the CDR3 is TGTGCCAGCAGCCGGCGGGAAAACACTGAAGCTTTCTTT. Residues: CASSRRENTEAFF.

This clone turned up a few times. The chain recombines TRBV19 with TRBJ2-7, with 8 bases fitting TRBD2. V was pared by 11 bases and J by 2 bases, with 11 bases of the junction left unmatched. The CDR3 length is 14 residues. Looked up from germline, CDR1 is LNHDA and CDR2 is SQIVND (reference sequence). CDR3 DNA: TGTGCCTGCTCCCGTCGGGGGGGAACCTACGAGCAGTACTTC. This gives the protein CACSRRGGTYEQYF.

This rearrangement joins TRBV2 to TRBJ1-6; D is perhaps TRBD1 (6 bases). Looked up from germline, CDR1 is SNHLY and CDR2 is FYNNEI. Between the trimmed V and J ends, which lost 8 bases and 9 bases, there was a span of 14 bases. The CDR3 is made up of 13 amino acids. The CDR3 region has the DNA TGTGCCAGCCAGGGGAGCTTCGGTTCACCCCTCCACTTT. This codes for CASQGSFGSPLHF.

The CDR3 loop is CASSLYMTSNTGELFF. CDR3 nucleotides: TGTGCCAGCAGCTTGTACATGACTTCGAACACCGGGGAGCTGTTTTTT. This chain joins TRBV5-6 and TRBJ2-2; the D is unclear. This CDR3 region has 16 residues. In germline, CDR1 is SGHDT, CDR2 YYEEEE. The V end was cut by 1 base, the J end by 0 bases, with 10 bases between. Drawing the rest from reference TRBV5-6 and TRBJ2-2, the complete variable domain is DAGVTQSPTHLIKTRGQQVTLRCSPKSGHDTVSWYQQALGQGPQFIFQYYEEEERQRGNFPDRFSGHQFPNYSSELNVNALLLGDSALYLCASSLYMTSNTGELFFGEGSRLTVL.

This chain connects TRBV7-6 to TRBJ2-5, with 12 bases matching TRBD2. The CDR3 sequence is 18 residues long. J lost 4 bases, V lost 2 bases, and 11 bases had no gene match. The V gene's germline CDR1 is SGHVS and CDR2 FNYEAQ. CDR3 bases: TGTGCCAGCAGCTTAAGAGTCCGGAGACTAGCGGGAGTAGAGACCCAGTACTTC. It specifies CASSLRVRRLAGVETQYF.

The rearrangement links TRBV27 to TRBJ1-1; 7 nucleotides align to TRBD1. Germline loops: CDR1 MNHEY, CDR2 SMNVEV (reference sequence). The CDR3 is 15 residues long. Germline trimming cut 3 bases from V and 4 bases from J; bases unmatched to any gene: 8. The CDR3 here is CASSFTGVAGTEAFF. The CDR3 DNA sequence: TGTGCCAGCAGTTTTACAGGGGTAGCCGGCACTGAAGCTTTCTTT.

The chain uses TRBV4-1 and TRBJ1-3, with a tentative D call TRBD1 (6 bases). The CDR3 runs to 15 residues. The germline V and J ends were trimmed by 2 bases and 1 base, with 9 bases remaining between them. Germline CDR1 and CDR2: MGHRA and YSYEKL. CDR3 in amino acids: CASSQPGQSGNTIYF. DNA for the CDR3: TGCGCCAGCAGCCAACCGGGACAATCTGGAAACACCATATATTTT.

This rearrangement joins TRBV7-2 to TRBJ1-2; 7 nucleotides align to TRBD1. Looked up from germline, CDR1 is SGHTA and CDR2 is FQGNSA. The CDR3 is 15 residues long. The junction had 9 bases not matched to a gene; V was cut back by 0 bases and J by 8 bases. DNA of the CDR3: TGTGCCAGCAGCTTAGCGGCCGTGACAGGGAGCGGCTACACCTTC. This sequence encodes CASSLAAVTGSGYTF.

V is TRBV9 and J is TRBJ2-7; 13 positions match TRBD2. This CDR3 comprises 17 residues. Germline V lookup: CDR1 SGDLS, CDR2 YYNGEE. J gave up 4 bases and V 0 bases, and 7 bases lay outside the gene matches. The CDR3 sequence is CASSVGTSGRIGYEQYF. The CDR3 DNA sequence: TGTGCCAGCAGCGTAGGGACTAGCGGGAGAATCGGGTACGAGCAGTACTTC.

The chain employs TRBV19 and TRBJ1-4; 10 nucleotides agree with TRBD1. Germline CDR1 LNHDA, CDR2 SQIVND (reference sequence). Trimming took 2 bases from V and 9 from J; bases not matched to a gene: 9. The CDR3 length is 16 residues. CDR3 bases: TGTGCCAGTAGTATAACGGCGGGACAGGGGTATCAAAAACTGTTTTTT. Translation gives CASSITAGQGYQKLFF.

This clone was recorded a few times. CDR3 sequence (DNA): TGTGCCAGCAGTCTCCGGGACAGGGCCGTTGGTTTCGGAAACACCATATATTTT. It translates to CASSLRDRAVGFGNTIYF. The V call is TRBV6-6, the J call TRBJ1-3; the match to TRBD1 covers 9 bases. Germline V lookup: CDR1 MNHNY, CDR2 SVGAGI (reference sequence). The length of the CDR3 is 18 residues. Trimming at V came to 5 bases and at J to 4 bases, leaving 15 bases not matched to a gene.

The rearrangement joins TRBV3-1 (or the pseudogene TRBV3-2) to TRBJ2-1, with TRBD1 matching over 10 bases. This CDR3 contains 17 residues. The germline V gene has CDR1 LGHDT and CDR2 YNNKEL (reference sequence). Unmatched junction bases numbered 8, after V lost 0 bases and J lost 6 bases. CDR3 sequence (DNA): TGTGCCAGCAGCCAAGATCAGGCGGACAGGGGGACCAATGAGCAGTTCTTC. This translates into CASSQDQADRGTNEQFF.

This chain links TRBV5-6 with TRBJ1-1; no clear D gene. The CDR3 is 13 residues long. V was clipped by 2 bases and J by 5 bases, with 10 bases between them. Germline CDR1 is SGHDT and CDR2 is YYEEEE. The CDR3 nucleotides are TGTGCCAGCAGCTTAGAAGGAGAGACTGAAGCTTTCTTT. Encoded protein: CASSLEGETEAFF.

The rearrangement uses TRBV2 and TRBJ1-4; 8 bases align to TRBD1. Germline CDR1 and CDR2: SNHLY and FYNNEI. This CDR3 has 15 residues. Trimming at V came to 8 bases and at J to 2 bases, leaving 7 bases not matched to a gene. This chain's CDR3 is CASVHRDRTNEKLFF. The CDR3 DNA reads TGTGCCAGCGTCCACCGGGACAGGACTAATGAAAAACTGTTTTTT.

The J gene is TRBJ2-1, the V gene TRBV28; TRBD1 matches at 7 bases. Trimming cost V 5 bases and J 0 bases; bases outside gene matches: 7. The CDR3 runs to 16 residues. Germline V gene sequence: CDR1 MDHEN, CDR2 SYDVKM. The DNA for the CDR3 is TGTGCCAGCAGTCACTCTCCAGGGGGCTCCTACAATGAGCAGTTCTTC. This translates into CASSHSPGGSYNEQFF.

With regard to this clone: The same CDR3 arises from other DNA sequences in this sample as well. The gene calls are TRBV15 and TRBJ1-2, with 7 bases that match TRBD1. Per the germline V gene, CDR1 is LNHNV and CDR2 is YYDKDF (reference sequence). The CDR3 extends over 15 amino acids. V lost 0 bases and J lost 3; bases outside the gene matches: 4. The CDR3 is CATSRETGVDYGYTF. CDR3 sequence (DNA): TGTGCCACCAGCAGAGAAACAGGGGTGGACTATGGCTACACCTTC. Looking up the rest from reference TRBV15 and TRBJ1-2 gives the full variable domain: DAMVIQNPRYQVTQFGKPVTLSCSQTLNHNVMYWYQQKSSQAPKLLFHYYDKDFNNEADTPDNFQSRRPNTSFCFLDIRSPGLGDTAMYLCATSRETGVDYGYTFGSGTRLTVV.